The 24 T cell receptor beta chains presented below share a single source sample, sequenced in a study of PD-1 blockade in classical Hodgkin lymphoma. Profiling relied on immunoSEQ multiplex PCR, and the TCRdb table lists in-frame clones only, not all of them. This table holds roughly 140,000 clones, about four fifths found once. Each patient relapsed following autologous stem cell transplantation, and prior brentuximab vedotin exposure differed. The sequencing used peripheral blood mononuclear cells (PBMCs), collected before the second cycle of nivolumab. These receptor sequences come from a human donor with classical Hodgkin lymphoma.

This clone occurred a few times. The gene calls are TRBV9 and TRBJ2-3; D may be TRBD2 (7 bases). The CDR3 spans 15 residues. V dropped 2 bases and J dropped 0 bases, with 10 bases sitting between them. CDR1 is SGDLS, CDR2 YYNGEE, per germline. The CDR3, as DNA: TGTGCCAGCAGCGTCCGGGGGGCCAGCACAGATACGCAGTATTTT. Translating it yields CASSVRGASTDTQYF. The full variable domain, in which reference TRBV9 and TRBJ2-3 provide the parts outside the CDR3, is DSGVTQTPKHLITATGQRVTLRCSPRSGDLSVYWYQQSLDQGLQFLIQYYNGEERAKGNILERFSAQQFPDLHSELNLSSLELGDSALYFCASSVRGASTDTQYFGPGTRLTVL.

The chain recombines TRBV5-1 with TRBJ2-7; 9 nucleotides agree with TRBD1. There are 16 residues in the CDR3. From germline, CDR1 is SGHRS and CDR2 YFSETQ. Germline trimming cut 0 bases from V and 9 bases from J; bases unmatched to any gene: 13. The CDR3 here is CASSLAGTGSLLGQYF. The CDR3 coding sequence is TGCGCCAGCAGCTTGGCCGGGACAGGGTCCCTTCTTGGGCAGTACTTC.

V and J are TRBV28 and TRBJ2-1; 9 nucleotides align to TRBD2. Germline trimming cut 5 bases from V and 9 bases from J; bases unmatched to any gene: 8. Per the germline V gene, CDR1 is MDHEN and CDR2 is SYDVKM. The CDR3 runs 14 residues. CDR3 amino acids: CASSLLGLAFEQFF. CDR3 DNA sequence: TGTGCCAGCAGTCTTTTGGGACTAGCTTTTGAGCAGTTCTTC.

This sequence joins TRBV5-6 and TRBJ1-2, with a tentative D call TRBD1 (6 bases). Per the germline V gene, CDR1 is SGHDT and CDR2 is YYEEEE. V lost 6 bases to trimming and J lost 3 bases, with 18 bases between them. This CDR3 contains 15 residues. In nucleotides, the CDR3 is TGTGCCAGCACCCTCGTTGTTCAGGGGCACTATGGCTACACCTTC. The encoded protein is CASTLVVQGHYGYTF.

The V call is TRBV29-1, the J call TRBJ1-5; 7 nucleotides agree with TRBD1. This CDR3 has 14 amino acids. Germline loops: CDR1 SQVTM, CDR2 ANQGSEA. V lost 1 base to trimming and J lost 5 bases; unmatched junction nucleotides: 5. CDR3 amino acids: CSVEGGQPYQPQHF. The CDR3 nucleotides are TGCAGCGTTGAAGGGGGACAGCCTTATCAGCCCCAGCATTTT.

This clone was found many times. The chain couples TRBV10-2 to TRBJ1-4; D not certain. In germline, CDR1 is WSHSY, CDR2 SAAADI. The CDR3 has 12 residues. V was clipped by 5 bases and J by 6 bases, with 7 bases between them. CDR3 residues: CASSRPHEKLFF. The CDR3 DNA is TGCGCCAGCAGTCGTCCCCATGAAAAACTGTTTTTT.

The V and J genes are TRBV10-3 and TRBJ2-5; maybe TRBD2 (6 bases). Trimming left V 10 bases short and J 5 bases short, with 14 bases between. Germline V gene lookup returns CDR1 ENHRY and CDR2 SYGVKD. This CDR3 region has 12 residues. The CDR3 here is CATTSDDETQYF. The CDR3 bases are TGTGCCACGACTAGTGATGATGAGACCCAGTACTTC.

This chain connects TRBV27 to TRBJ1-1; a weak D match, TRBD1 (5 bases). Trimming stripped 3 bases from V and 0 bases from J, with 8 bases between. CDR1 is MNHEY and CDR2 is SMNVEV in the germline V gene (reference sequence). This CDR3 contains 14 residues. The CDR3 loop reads CASSFRGLNTEAFF. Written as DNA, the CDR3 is TGTGCCAGCAGTTTCCGGGGGTTGAACACTGAAGCTTTCTTT.

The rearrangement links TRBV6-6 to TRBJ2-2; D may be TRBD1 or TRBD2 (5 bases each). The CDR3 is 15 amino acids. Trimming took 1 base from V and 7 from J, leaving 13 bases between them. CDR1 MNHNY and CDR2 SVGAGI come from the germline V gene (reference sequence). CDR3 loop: CASSYYGTEIGELFF. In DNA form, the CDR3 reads TGTGCCAGCAGTTACTATGGGACCGAGATCGGGGAGCTGTTTTTT.

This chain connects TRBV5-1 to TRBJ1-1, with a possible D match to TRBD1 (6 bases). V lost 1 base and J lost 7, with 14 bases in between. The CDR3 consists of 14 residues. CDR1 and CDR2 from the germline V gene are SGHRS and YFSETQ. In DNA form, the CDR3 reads TGCGCCAGCAGCTTGACTAGGCAGACAGGTGAAGCTTTCTTT. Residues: CASSLTRQTGEAFF.

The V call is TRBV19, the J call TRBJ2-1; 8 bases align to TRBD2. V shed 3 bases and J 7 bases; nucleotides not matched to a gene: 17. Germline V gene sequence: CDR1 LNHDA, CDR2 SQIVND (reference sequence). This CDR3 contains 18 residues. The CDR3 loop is CASSIAAAGGLSGNEQFF. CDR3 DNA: TGTGCCAGTAGTATCGCGGCGGCGGGGGGCTTATCTGGGAATGAGCAGTTCTTC.

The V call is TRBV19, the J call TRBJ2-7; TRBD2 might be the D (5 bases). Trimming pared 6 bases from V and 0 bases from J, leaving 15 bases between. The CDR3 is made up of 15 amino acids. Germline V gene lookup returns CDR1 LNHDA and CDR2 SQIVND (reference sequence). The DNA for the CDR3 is TGTGCCAGTAGCCCAATTAGCGCCCCCTCCTACGAGCAGTACTTC. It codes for CASSPISAPSYEQYF.

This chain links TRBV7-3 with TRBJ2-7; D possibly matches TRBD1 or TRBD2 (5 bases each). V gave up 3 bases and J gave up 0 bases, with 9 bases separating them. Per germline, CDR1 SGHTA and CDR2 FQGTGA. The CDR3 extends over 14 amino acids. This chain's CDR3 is CASSFTGTSYEQYF. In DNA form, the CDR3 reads TGTGCCAGCAGCTTCACCGGGACCTCCTACGAGCAGTACTTC.

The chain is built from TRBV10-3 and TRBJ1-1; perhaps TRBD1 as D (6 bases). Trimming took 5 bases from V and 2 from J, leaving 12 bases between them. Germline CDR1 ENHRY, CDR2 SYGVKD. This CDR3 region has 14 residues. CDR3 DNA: TGTGCCATCAGTTCGGACAGCGGAAACACTGAAGCTTTCTTT. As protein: CAISSDSGNTEAFF.

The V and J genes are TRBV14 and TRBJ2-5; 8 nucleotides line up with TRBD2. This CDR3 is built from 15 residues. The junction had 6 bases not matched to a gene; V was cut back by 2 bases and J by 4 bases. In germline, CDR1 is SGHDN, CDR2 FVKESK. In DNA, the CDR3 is TGTGCCAGCAGCCAACATGGGACTAGAGTAGAGACCCAGTACTTC. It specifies CASSQHGTRVETQYF.

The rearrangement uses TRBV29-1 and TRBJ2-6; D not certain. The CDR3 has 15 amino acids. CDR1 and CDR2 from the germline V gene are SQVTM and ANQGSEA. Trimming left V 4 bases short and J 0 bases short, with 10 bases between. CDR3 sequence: CSVGRRNSGANVLTF. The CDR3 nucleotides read TGCAGCGTTGGTAGGCGGAACTCTGGGGCCAACGTCCTGACTTTC.

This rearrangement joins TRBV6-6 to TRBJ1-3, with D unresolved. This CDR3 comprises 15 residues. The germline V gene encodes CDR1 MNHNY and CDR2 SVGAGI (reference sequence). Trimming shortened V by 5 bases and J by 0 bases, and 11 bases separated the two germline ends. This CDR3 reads CASSRRPASGNTIYF. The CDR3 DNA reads TGTGCCAGCAGTCGACGTCCGGCCTCTGGAAACACCATATATTTT.

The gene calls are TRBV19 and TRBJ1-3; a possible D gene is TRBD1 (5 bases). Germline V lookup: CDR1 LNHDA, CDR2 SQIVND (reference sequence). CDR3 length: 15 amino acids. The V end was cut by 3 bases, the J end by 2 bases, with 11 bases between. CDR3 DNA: TGTGCCAGTAGTATTCAGGGAAGGACTGGAAACACCATATATTTT. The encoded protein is CASSIQGRTGNTIYF. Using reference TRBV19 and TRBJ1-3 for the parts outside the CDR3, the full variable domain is DGGITQSPKYLFRKEGQNVTLSCEQNLNHDAMYWYRQDPGQGLRLIYYSQIVNDFQKGDIAEGYSVSREKKESFPLTVTSAQKNPTAFYLCASSIQGRTGNTIYFGEGSWLTVV.

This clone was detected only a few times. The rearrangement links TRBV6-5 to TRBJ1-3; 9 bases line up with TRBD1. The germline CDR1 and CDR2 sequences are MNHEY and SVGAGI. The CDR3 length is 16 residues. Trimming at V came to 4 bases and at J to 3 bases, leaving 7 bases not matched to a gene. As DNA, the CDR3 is TGTGCCAGCAGTTGGAACAGGGGGCGCGATGGAAACACCATATATTTT. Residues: CASSWNRGRDGNTIYF.

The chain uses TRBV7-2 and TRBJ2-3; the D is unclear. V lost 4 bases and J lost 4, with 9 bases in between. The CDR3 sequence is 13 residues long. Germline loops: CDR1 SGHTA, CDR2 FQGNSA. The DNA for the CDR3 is TGTGCCAGCAGCTACTACGCGGCAGATACGCAGTATTTT. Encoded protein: CASSYYAADTQYF.

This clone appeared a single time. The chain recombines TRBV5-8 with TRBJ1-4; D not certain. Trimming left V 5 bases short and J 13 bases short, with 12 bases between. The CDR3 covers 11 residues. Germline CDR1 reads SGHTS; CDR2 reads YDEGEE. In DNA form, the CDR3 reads TGTGCCAGCAGTCCGGGAAGTAGACTGTTTTTT. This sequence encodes CASSPGSRLFF. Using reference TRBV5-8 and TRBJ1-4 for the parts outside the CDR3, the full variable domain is EAGVTQSPTHLIKTRGQQATLRCSPISGHTSVYWYQQALGLGLQFLLWYDEGEERNRGNFPPRFSGRQFPNYSSELNVNALELEDSALYLCASSPGSRLFFGSGTQLSVL.

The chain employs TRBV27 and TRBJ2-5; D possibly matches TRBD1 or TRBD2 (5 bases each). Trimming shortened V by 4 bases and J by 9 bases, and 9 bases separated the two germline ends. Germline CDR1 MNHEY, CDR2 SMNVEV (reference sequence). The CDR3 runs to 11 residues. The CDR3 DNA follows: TGTGCCAGCAGTTATAGAGGGGCCCAGTACTTC. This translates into CASSYRGAQYF.

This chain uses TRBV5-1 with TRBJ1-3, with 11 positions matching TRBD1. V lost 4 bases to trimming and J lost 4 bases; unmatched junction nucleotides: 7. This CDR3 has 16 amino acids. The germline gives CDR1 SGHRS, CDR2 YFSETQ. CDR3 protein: CASSPGQGDSGNTIYF. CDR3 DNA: TGCGCCAGCAGCCCGGGACAGGGGGACTCGGGAAACACCATATATTTT.

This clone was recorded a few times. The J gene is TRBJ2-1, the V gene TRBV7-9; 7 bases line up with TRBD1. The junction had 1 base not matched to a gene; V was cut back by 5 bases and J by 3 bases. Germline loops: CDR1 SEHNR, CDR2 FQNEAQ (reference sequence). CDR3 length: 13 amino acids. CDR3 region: CASSRDSYNEQFF. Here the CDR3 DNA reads TGTGCCAGCAGCCGGGACAGCTACAATGAGCAGTTCTTC.